This T cell receptor (beta chain) derives from a study of PD-L1 blockade in urothelial cancer. Study in general: About 90% of the roughly 29 patients were men with bladder-origin urothelial cancer. Per blood sample, T cells had a median of about 150,000.

J was trimmed by 3 bases and V by 1 base; bases with no gene match: 12. Germline V gene lookup returns CDR1 SGHTA and CDR2 FQGNSA. The CDR3 is made up of 18 amino acids. Every PCR was spiked with synthetic TCR analog templates. Measured with immunoSEQ multiplex PCR; TCRdb has only the in-frame clones, and not every one. The sample lists under 30,000 clones, roughly 80% seen once, with about 2.1% in the top ten. Individual patients had between 1 and 8 samples, taken pretreatment and on-treatment. This material consisted of PBMCs, taken around atezolizumab (anti-PD-L1) treatment. This clonotype originated in a man in his fifties with urothelial cancer. The chain uses TRBV7-2 and TRBJ2-3; 8 bases are shared with TRBD2. In DNA, the CDR3 is TGTGCCAGCAGCTTAGGGAGGCAGGGGCGGGGGGTGACAGATACGCAGTATTTT. Translating gives CASSLGRQGRGVTDTQYF.